This T cell receptor (beta chain) was captured in a study of T cell repertoires in cytomegalovirus infection. Study information: Public signatures in TCR beta pointed to CMV infection and matching HLA type.

The V end lost 4 bases, the J end lost 2 bases, and 19 bases lay between the germline ends. The CDR3 is 17 residues long. The germline V gene has CDR1 SGHKS and CDR2 YYEKEE (reference sequence). TCRdb processed the reads anew with MiXCR; each CDR3 protein has one entry. The repertoire has about 160,000 distinct CDR3 sequences, about 20% of them found once; the top ten carry more than 25%. This clonotype has only a few counts. Its antigen is not identified. The chain employs TRBV5-5 and TRBJ1-5, with D hard to call. This sequence originates from a human donor in good health (CMV status not recorded). Some clones in this sample may be carry-over from other donors' samples. The input for sequencing was CD8+ T cells from cultured PBMCs, taken from culture after CMV antigen stimulation. The CDR3 DNA reads TGTGCCAGCAGCCCTGGACGGGTGGTACATGGCAATCAGCCCCAGCATTTT. It yields the protein CASSPGRVVHGNQPQHF.